Sequencing of this T cell receptor beta chain was carried out in a study of T cell responses to AZD1222 COVID-19 vaccine. Study-wide results and limits: Targets within unmutated variant regions were reportedly found for nearly half of spike-specific TCRs. Baseline serostatus was positive in only a handful of AZD1222 recipients. Donors were chiefly white British, with a greater number of females, and clonal diversity was perhaps underestimated.

The assay was immunoSEQ multiplex PCR, and TCRdb's table has in-frame clones only and misses some. Of around 100,000 clones listed, approximately 81% are singletons. About this clone itself: The antigen is undetermined.

This receptor was taken from an adult in good health. The material was peripheral blood, obtained on day 0 of AZD1222 vaccination.

The CDR3 DNA reads TGTGCCAGCAGCTTGTATCGGAATCAGCCCCAGCATTTT. The encoded protein is CASSLYRNQPQHF. The rearrangement links TRBV7-3 to TRBJ1-5; D unresolved. Germline CDR1 is SGHTA and CDR2 is FQGTGA. With 3 bases removed from V and 4 bases from J, the gap between germline ends came to 7 bases. This CDR3 is 13 amino acids long.